The 25 T cell receptor beta chains presented below share a single source sample, sequenced in a study of shared clonotypes between healthy human individuals. Naive CD8 cells were CD45RO-negative, positively selected for CCR7, excluding terminally differentiated effector memory CD45RA+ cells. Repertoires were generated with immunoSEQ multiplex PCR, while TCRdb's copy carries only in-frame clones and drops some. The data contain millions of clones, roughly 91% of them singletons. The sample comprised naive CD8+ T cells from PBMCs. The receptors stem from a man aged 18-30 years in good health. Some clones in this sample may be carry-over from other donors' samples.

The chain carries TRBV5-1 and TRBJ2-7, with TRBD2 identical over 16 bases. Germline V gene data show CDR1 as SGHRS and CDR2 as YFSETQ. The V segment lost 3 bases and the J segment 7 bases; nucleotides outside the gene matches: 7. This CDR3 region has 16 residues. CDR3 coding DNA: TGCGCCAGCAGCTGGGGACTAGCGGGAGGGCCGTTGGAGCAGTACTTC. Amino acids: CASSWGLAGGPLEQYF.

The chain is built from TRBV27 and TRBJ2-7, with 9 bases identical to TRBD1. The V and J ends lost 5 bases and 4 bases, in that order; junction bases with no gene match: 12. The CDR3 consists of 16 residues. CDR1 MNHEY and CDR2 SMNVEV come from the germline V gene (reference sequence). CDR3 region: CASSLAPGTGLYEQYF. DNA for the CDR3: TGTGCCAGCAGTCTAGCCCCCGGGACAGGGCTATACGAGCAGTACTTC.

V gene TRBV19 combines with J gene TRBJ2-7; 13 nucleotides line up with TRBD2. Germline V gene lookup returns CDR1 LNHDA and CDR2 SQIVND (reference sequence). J was trimmed by 2 bases and V by 5 bases; bases with no gene match: 6. The CDR3 covers 16 residues. CDR3 in amino acids: CASSLGTSGAPYEQYF. The CDR3 DNA sequence: TGTGCCAGTAGTCTAGGGACTAGCGGGGCCCCCTACGAGCAGTACTTC.

The count of this clone is one. The J gene is TRBJ2-2, the V gene TRBV6-5, with TRBD1 as a possible D gene (6 bases). V lost 6 bases to trimming and J lost 5 bases, with 16 bases between them. Germline values: CDR1 MNHEY, CDR2 SVGAGI. This CDR3 contains 15 residues. This CDR3 is CASSPGERGTGELFF. The CDR3 DNA follows: TGTGCCAGCAGCCCCGGGGAGAGGGGGACCGGGGAGCTGTTTTTT.

CDR3 in amino acids: CASSQSYRDTFQPQHF. CDR3 DNA sequence: TGCGCCAGCAGCCAATCCTACCGGGACACCTTTCAGCCCCAGCATTTT. V is TRBV4-1 and J is TRBJ1-5; TRBD1 is a possible D gene (6 bases). Between the trimmed V and J ends, which lost 2 bases and 6 bases, there was a span of 17 bases. Germline V lookup: CDR1 MGHRA, CDR2 YSYEKL. This CDR3 has 16 residues.

This chain uses TRBV28 with TRBJ2-6, with TRBD1 matching 11 bases. The CDR3 length is 17 residues. Trimming cost V 7 bases and J 2 bases; bases outside gene matches: 7. Germline lookup yields CDR1 MDHEN and CDR2 SYDVKM. Written as DNA, the CDR3 is TGTGCCAGCACCCCCGGGACAGGGGGAACTGGGGCCAACGTCCTGACTTTC. Translating gives CASTPGTGGTGANVLTF. Full variable domain (rest looked up from reference TRBV28 and TRBJ2-6): DVKVTQSSRYLVKRTGEKVFLECVQDMDHENMFWYRQDPGLGLRLIYFSYDVKMKEKGDIPEGYSVSREKKERFSLILESASTNQTSMYLCASTPGTGGTGANVLTFGAGSRLTVL.

CDR3 sequence: CATHFYPGQGDTGELFF. CDR3 in DNA: TGTGCCACCCATTTTTATCCGGGACAGGGTGACACCGGGGAGCTGTTTTTT. The V call is TRBV7-9, the J call TRBJ2-2; 9 bases line up with TRBD1. From germline, CDR1 is SEHNR and CDR2 FQNEAQ (reference sequence). This CDR3 is 17 amino acids long. Losses at the gene ends were 10 bases for V and 3 bases for J; bases not matched to a gene: 15.

The V and J genes are TRBV28 and TRBJ1-1; D is perhaps TRBD1 (5 bases). This CDR3 is built from 14 residues. CDR1 MDHEN and CDR2 SYDVKM come from the germline V gene. V was cut by 6 bases and J by 3 bases, with 14 bases left in between. CDR3 sequence: CASSPPGLYTEAFF. CDR3 in DNA: TGTGCCAGCAGCCCTCCGGGACTTTACACTGAAGCTTTCTTT.

This sequence joins TRBV15 and TRBJ2-4; a weak D match, TRBD2 (6 bases). This CDR3 comprises 17 residues. Germline-derived CDR1 and CDR2 are LNHNV and YYDKDF (reference sequence). Trimming took 3 bases from V and 3 from J, leaving 18 bases between them. The CDR3 here is CATSRGEMWEDKNIQYF. CDR3 nucleotides: TGTGCCACCAGCAGGGGGGAAATGTGGGAGGACAAAAACATTCAGTACTTC.

The CDR3 DNA reads as TGCGCCAGCAGCCCAAGCCTCCGGAACGAGCAGTACTTC. Residues: CASSPSLRNEQYF. The rearrangement joins TRBV4-1 to TRBJ2-7, with unresolved D. The CDR3 has 13 residues. V was clipped by 4 bases and J by 5 bases, with 12 bases between them. The germline V gene encodes CDR1 MGHRA and CDR2 YSYEKL.

This chain uses TRBV13 with TRBJ1-1, with D hard to call. Between the trimmed V and J ends, which lost 5 bases and 1 base, there was a span of 17 bases. Germline V gene lookup returns CDR1 PRHDT and CDR2 FYEKMQ (reference sequence). The CDR3 length is 16 residues. The CDR3 spells CASSGAWEGENTEAFF. CDR3 DNA: TGTGCCAGCAGCGGCGCGTGGGAGGGAGAGAACACTGAAGCTTTCTTT. Full variable domain (remainder filled in from reference TRBV13 and TRBJ1-1): AAGVIQSPRHLIKEKRETATLKCYPIPRHDTVYWYQQGPGQDPQFLISFYEKMQSDKGSIPDRFSAQQFSDYHSELNMSSLELGDSALYFCASSGAWEGENTEAFFGQGTRLTVV.

The rearrangement uses TRBV7-2 and TRBJ2-1; D not resolved. The V and J ends lost 3 bases and 10 bases respectively, with 7 bases between them. Germline lookup yields CDR1 SGHTA and CDR2 FQGNSA. The length of the CDR3 is 11 residues. CDR3 nucleotides: TGTGCCAGCAGCTTCATGGGAGAGCAGTTCTTC. Translating gives CASSFMGEQFF.

The chain carries TRBV2 and TRBJ2-1; maybe TRBD2 (6 bases). Germline-derived CDR1 and CDR2 are SNHLY and FYNNEI. This CDR3 is built from 14 residues. Trimming took off 3 bases at V and 8 bases at J, with 14 bases between the two ends. Here the CDR3 DNA reads TGTGCCAGCAGTGATAGGGGACTTAGCCATGAGCAGTTCTTC. Its translation is CASSDRGLSHEQFF.

DNA of the CDR3: TGTGCCAGCAGCGGCGGGAGGGAACAAGAGACCCAGTACTTC. Translation: CASSGGREQETQYF. The J gene is TRBJ2-5, the V gene TRBV11-1; TRBD2 aligns across 9 bases. CDR1 SGHAT and CDR2 FQDESV come from the germline V gene (reference sequence). V lost 5 bases and J lost 2; bases outside the gene matches: 3. The CDR3 has 14 residues.

The V and J genes are TRBV19 and TRBJ2-3, with a possible D match to TRBD2 (5 bases). The germline V gene encodes CDR1 LNHDA and CDR2 SQIVND (reference sequence). The CDR3 extends over 15 amino acids. Trimming cost V 4 bases and J 0 bases, with 11 bases left between them. CDR3 sequence: CASSTLATSTDTQYF. The CDR3 nucleotides read TGTGCCAGTAGTACCCTAGCAACAAGCACAGATACGCAGTATTTT. Using reference TRBV19 and TRBJ2-3 for the parts outside the CDR3, the full variable domain is DGGITQSPKYLFRKEGQNVTLSCEQNLNHDAMYWYRQDPGQGLRLIYYSQIVNDFQKGDIAEGYSVSREKKESFPLTVTSAQKNPTAFYLCASSTLATSTDTQYFGPGTRLTVL.

The chain employs TRBV27 and TRBJ2-4; a possible D gene is TRBD1 (5 bases). The V end was cut by 5 bases, the J end by 2 bases, with 16 bases between. Germline-derived CDR1 and CDR2 are MNHEY and SMNVEV (reference sequence). This CDR3 contains 16 residues. CDR3: CASSPTPRASKNIQYF. CDR3 DNA: TGTGCCAGCAGTCCTACTCCCAGGGCTTCCAAAAACATTCAGTACTTC.

The chain is built from TRBV7-3 and TRBJ2-7; D ambiguous. CDR3 length: 13 residues. Germline CDR1 SGHTA, CDR2 FQGTGA. V lost 2 bases and J lost 3, with 8 bases in between. The CDR3 loop reads CASSLRHNYEQYF. The DNA for the CDR3 is TGTGCCAGCAGCTTACGCCATAACTACGAGCAGTACTTC.

This clone was detected once. The chain uses TRBV9 and TRBJ1-2; D uncertain. Germline CDR1 is SGDLS and CDR2 is YYNGEE. Trimming left V 0 bases short and J 3 bases short, with 9 bases between. The CDR3 has 14 residues. The CDR3 region has the DNA TGTGCCAGCAGCGTAGACTTGGGATACTATGGCTACACCTTC. Protein: CASSVDLGYYGYTF.

The V and J genes are TRBV4-3 and TRBJ2-7; the D gene is possibly TRBD1 (6 bases). CDR3 length: 17 residues. The germline V gene encodes CDR1 LGHNA and CDR2 YSLEER. With 4 bases removed from V and 2 bases from J, the gap between germline ends came to 21 bases. The CDR3 loop reads CASSPQTIQGATYEQYF. CDR3 DNA sequence: TGCGCCAGCAGCCCTCAAACCATACAGGGCGCTACCTACGAGCAGTACTTC.

The chain uses TRBV7-9 and TRBJ1-1; D might be TRBD1 (6 bases). Germline-derived CDR1 and CDR2 are SEHNR and FQNEAQ (reference sequence). V shed 4 bases and J shed 11 bases, with 14 bases lying between them. The CDR3 contains 12 residues. The CDR3 is CASSSGTRAAFF. CDR3 nucleotides: TGTGCCAGCAGCTCCGGGACACGGGCGGCTTTCTTT.

This rearrangement joins TRBV11-2 to TRBJ2-1; D might be TRBD1 or TRBD2, each matching 5 bases. Germline CDR1 SGHAT, CDR2 FQNNGV. The length of the CDR3 is 15 residues. V shed 5 bases and J shed 4 bases, with 15 bases lying between them. CDR3 loop: CASSAPGTRYNEQFF. In DNA, the CDR3 is TGTGCCAGCAGCGCTCCTGGGACCCGTTACAATGAGCAGTTCTTC.

About this clone itself: The identical CDR3 is also encoded by other nucleotide sequences in the sample. V gene TRBV28 combines with J gene TRBJ1-5; D unclear. Germline V gene sequence: CDR1 MDHEN, CDR2 SYDVKM. This CDR3 has 14 residues. The germline V and J ends were trimmed by 6 bases and 3 bases, with 12 bases remaining between them. The CDR3, as DNA: TGTGCCAGCAGCCCCGGACTGAACAATCAGCCCCAGCATTTT. It yields the protein CASSPGLNNQPQHF.

This chain uses TRBV6-6 with TRBJ1-5, with D tentatively TRBD1 (6 bases). Per germline, CDR1 MNHNY and CDR2 SVGAGI (reference sequence). The ends were cut back, 2 bases at V and 2 bases at J, with 7 bases in the middle. This CDR3 comprises 14 residues. As DNA, the CDR3 is TGTGCCAGCAGTTACCGACAGGGCAATCAGCCCCAGCATTTT. This sequence encodes CASSYRQGNQPQHF.

The V call is TRBV28, the J call TRBJ1-5; D unclear. The CDR3 is 11 residues long. Germline CDR1 and CDR2: MDHEN and SYDVKM. V was cut by 1 base and J by 15 bases, with 10 bases left in between. Here the CDR3 DNA reads TGTGCCAGCAGTTTATATGACCGAGGGCATTTT. Translating gives CASSLYDRGHF. The full variable domain, rest sourced from reference TRBV28 and TRBJ1-5, is DVKVTQSSRYLVKRTGEKVFLECVQDMDHENMFWYRQDPGLGLRLIYFSYDVKMKEKGDIPEGYSVSREKKERFSLILESASTNQTSMYLCASSLYDRGHFGDGTRLSIL.

The genes are TRBV6-1 and TRBJ2-7; 13 nucleotides match TRBD2. The germline V gene has CDR1 MNHNS and CDR2 SASEGT. V dropped 2 bases and J dropped 7; count of bases not matched to a gene: 8. CDR3 size: 16 residues. CDR3 loop: CASSEKFETSGREQYF. The CDR3 DNA follows: TGTGCCAGCAGTGAAAAGTTTGAGACTAGCGGGAGGGAGCAGTACTTC.